A single sample is the source of the 10 T cell receptor beta chains below, sequenced in a study of response to subunit inactivated influenza vaccine. TCRdb reanalysed the RT-PCR reads using MiXCR and keeps one entry per CDR3 protein. The sample shows 540,000 or so distinct CDR3 sequences, over 10% of them seen only once. Specimen: PBMCs from blood, collected about 40 days after vaccination. All receptors derive from a middle-aged man who received an inactivated influenza vaccine.

This clonotype was seen ten or more times. The CDR3 bases are TGCAGTGCTTTGACAGGGGCTGGCACAGATACGCAGTATTTT. Translating gives CSALTGAGTDTQYF. V is TRBV20-1 and J is TRBJ2-3, with 8 bases that match TRBD1. This CDR3 has 14 amino acids. The junction had 5 bases not matched to a gene; V was cut back by 5 bases and J by 1 base. Germline values: CDR1 DFQATT, CDR2 SNEGSKA (reference sequence).

The V and J genes are TRBV10-3 and TRBJ2-2; 8 bases are shared with TRBD1. The CDR3 extends over 16 amino acids. The J segment lost 7 bases and the V segment lost 3 bases, leaving 10 bases of the junction unmatched. CDR1 ENHRY and CDR2 SYGVKD come from the germline V gene. DNA of the CDR3: TGTGCCATCAGTGACCCAGGACAGGGACCTGGCGGGGAGCTGTTTTTT. The encoded protein is CAISDPGQGPGGELFF.

This clonotype showed up just a few times. V gene TRBV11-3 combines with J gene TRBJ1-2; a possible D gene is TRBD1 (5 bases). Trimming cost V 5 bases and J 6 bases, with 16 bases left between them. The germline V gene has CDR1 SGHNT and CDR2 YENEEA. This CDR3 is 14 amino acids long. The CDR3 DNA is TGTGCCAGCAGCCCTCCGGGGGGAAGAGATGGCTACACCTTC. As protein: CASSPPGGRDGYTF.

V and J are TRBV7-2 and TRBJ1-6; tentatively, D is TRBD1 (5 bases). This CDR3 region has 14 residues. Germline-derived CDR1 and CDR2 are SGHTA and FQGNSA. V shed 5 bases and J shed 7 bases, with 12 bases lying between them. DNA for the CDR3: TGTGCCAGCAGCGGCGGGCGGGGGAATTCACCCCTCCACTTT. Translated: CASSGGRGNSPLHF. The full variable domain, rest sourced from reference TRBV7-2 and TRBJ1-6, is GAGVSQSPSNKVTEKGKDVELRCDPISGHTALYWYRQSLGQGLEFLIYFQGNSAPDKSGLPSDRFSAERTGGSVSTLTIQRTQQEDSAVYLCASSGGRGNSPLHFGNGTRLTVT.

The V gene is TRBV6-1, the J gene TRBJ1-2, with D unclear. CDR1 is MNHNS and CDR2 is SASEGT in the germline V gene. With 1 base removed from V and 0 bases from J, the gap between germline ends came to 6 bases. The CDR3 covers 14 residues. The CDR3 loop reads CASSEGSSNYGYTF. The DNA for the CDR3 is TGTGCCAGCAGTGAAGGCAGTTCTAACTATGGCTACACCTTC.

This clonotype was observed a handful of times. The V gene is TRBV6-2 or TRBV6-3, the J gene TRBJ1-1; D ambiguous. Trimming removed 2 bases at V and 0 bases at J, with 7 bases between. This CDR3 spans 14 amino acids. The germline CDR1 and CDR2 sequences are MNHEY and SVGEGT. The CDR3 is CASSYMLLNTEAFF. The CDR3 DNA is TGTGCCAGCAGTTACATGTTGCTGAACACTGAAGCTTTCTTT.

This clonotype was counted between two and nine times. This sequence joins TRBV7-6 and TRBJ2-7, with 7 positions matching TRBD2. J gave up 7 bases and V 5 bases, and 11 bases lay outside the gene matches. CDR3 length: 14 residues. From germline, CDR1 is SGHVS and CDR2 FNYEAQ. The CDR3 DNA reads TGTGCCAGCAGCCCCGGGGTAGCGGGTGGGGAGCAGTACTTC. The encoded protein is CASSPGVAGGEQYF.

This clonotype was found many times. This chain uses TRBV5-1 with TRBJ1-4, with 8 nucleotides matching TRBD1. Germline V gene lookup returns CDR1 SGHRS and CDR2 YFSETQ. This CDR3 has 13 residues. V was pared by 6 bases and J by 8 bases, with 6 bases of the junction left unmatched. The CDR3 region is CASMGDRREKLFF. The DNA for the CDR3 is TGCGCCAGCATGGGGGACAGGCGGGAAAAACTGTTTTTT.

This rearrangement joins TRBV28 to TRBJ2-5; TRBD2 matches at 10 bases. J lost 3 bases, V lost 4 bases, and 8 bases had no gene match. CDR3 length equals 16 residues. CDR1 MDHEN and CDR2 SYDVKM come from the germline V gene. The DNA of the CDR3 is TGTGCCAGCAGTTCCCTTCGGACTAGCGGAGAAGAGACCCAGTACTTC. Protein product: CASSSLRTSGEETQYF.

In its sample, this clonotype was seen a few times. This sequence joins TRBV6-5 and TRBJ1-5; TRBD1 is a possible D gene (6 bases). V shed 4 bases and J shed 4 bases, with 14 bases lying between them. CDR3 length: 15 amino acids. Germline V CDR1 and CDR2: MNHEY, SVGAGI. CDR3 sequence: CASSSRDTPNQPQHF. The DNA for the CDR3 is TGTGCCAGCAGTTCCCGGGACACTCCAAATCAGCCCCAGCATTTT.